This T cell receptor beta chain was sequenced for a study of T cell changes during pregnancy in multiple sclerosis. V lost 1 base to trimming and J lost 7 bases; unmatched junction nucleotides: 9. The CDR3 is made up of 16 amino acids. Germline CDR1 SGHTS, CDR2 YDEGEE. Assay used: immunoSEQ multiplex PCR; TCRdb lists only in-frame clones, some missing. The data contain 50,000 to 70,000 clones, roughly 93% of them singletons. The gene calls are TRBV5-8 and TRBJ2-1; TRBD2 aligns across 9 bases. This TCR was recovered from a female donor with multiple sclerosis, enrolled in a pregnancy study. Sequenced material: peripheral blood, taken after pregnancy. The CDR3 is CASSLYAGLAVNEQFF. CDR3 in DNA: TGTGCCAGCAGCTTGTACGCGGGACTAGCTGTAAATGAGCAGTTCTTC.